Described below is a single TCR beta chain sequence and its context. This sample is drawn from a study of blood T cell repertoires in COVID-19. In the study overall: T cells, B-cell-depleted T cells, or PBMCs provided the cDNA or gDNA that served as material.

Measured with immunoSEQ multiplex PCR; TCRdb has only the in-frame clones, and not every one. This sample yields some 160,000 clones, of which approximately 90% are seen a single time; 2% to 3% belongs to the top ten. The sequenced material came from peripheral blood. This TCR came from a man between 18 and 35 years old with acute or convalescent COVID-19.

CDR3 DNA: TGCAGCGTGAGGGCGAGCAAGAACGAGCAGTACTTC. It translates to CSVRASKNEQYF. J is TRBJ2-7 and V is TRBV29-1; possibly TRBD2 for D (5 bases). This CDR3 region has 12 residues. From germline, CDR1 is SQVTM and CDR2 ANQGSEA. The V gene lost 6 bases and the J gene lost 5 bases, with 14 bases spanning the gap.